The sequence of this TCR beta chain was determined in a study of blood T cells in healthy people across ages. Whole-study findings and limits: A strong correlation was found between TCR beta diversity and the percentage of naive T cells.

Turning to this clonotype: Its antigen is currently unknown.

Per germline, CDR1 ENHRY and CDR2 SYGVKD. The V and J ends lost 1 base and 6 bases respectively, with 16 bases between them. This CDR3 contains 15 residues. Together with a sample-barcoded 5' primer, a J-beta primer mix was included in a second PCR lasting about 7 to 12 cycles. TCRdb re-called the 5' RACE reads through MiXCR, storing one row per CDR3 protein. The data show 1.2 million to 1.5 million distinct CDR3 sequences, about 43% seen once. The sequenced sample was blood. V is TRBV10-3 and J is TRBJ2-7; D is unresolved. The sequence derives from a woman aged 18 to 35 in good health. The CDR3 DNA follows: TGTGCCATCAGTGAGTTATTTCGGGCCCAAGTCGAGCAGTACTTC. Its protein product is CAISELFRAQVEQYF.